This passage covers 25 T cell receptor beta chains from one sample sequenced in a study of STAT5B mutations in CD4+ large granular lymphocyte leukemia. The assay was immunoSEQ multiplex PCR, and TCRdb's table has in-frame clones only and misses some. The sample shows around 29,000 clones, approximately 84% of them seen only once. Material: CD4+ T cells from blood buffy coats. These receptor sequences come from a human donor in good health.

The chain employs TRBV6-6 and TRBJ1-1; 7 positions match TRBD1. Losses at the gene ends were 6 bases for V and 9 bases for J; bases not matched to a gene: 7. The V gene's germline CDR1 is MNHNY and CDR2 SVGAGI (reference sequence). The CDR3 loop spans 12 amino acids. The CDR3 is CASRDTGDQAFF. CDR3 coding DNA: TGTGCCAGCAGGGACACAGGGGATCAAGCTTTCTTT.

The genes are TRBV21-1 and TRBJ2-5; the DNA was not compared with TRBD2, the D call given in the table. TRBV21-1 is assigned pseudogene status. The CDR3 contains 17 residues. The DNA for the CDR3 is TGTGCCAGCAGCAAATTTCCTTCGGGGGGGGTCCGGGAGACCCAGTACTTC. It is translated as CASSKFPSGGVRETQYF.

The CDR3 loop reads CASTVSGSSTDTQYF. CDR3 bases: TGTGCCAGCACAGTGAGCGGTTCAAGCACAGATACGCAGTATTTT. The chain recombines TRBV9 with TRBJ2-3; possible D gene TRBD2, 5 bases. Trimming took 6 bases from V and 0 from J, leaving 14 bases between them. The CDR3 consists of 15 residues. Per the germline V gene, CDR1 is SGDLS and CDR2 is YYNGEE.

This sequence joins TRBV4-1 and TRBJ2-3; 8 bases agree with TRBD1. Per germline, CDR1 MGHRA and CDR2 YSYEKL. V gave up 0 bases and J gave up 6 bases; unmatched junction bases: 8. The CDR3 is 16 residues long. The chain's CDR3 is CASSQDGYQGADTQYF. The CDR3 DNA sequence: TGCGCCAGCAGCCAAGATGGGTACCAGGGGGCGGATACGCAGTATTTT.

V is TRBV10-3 and J is TRBJ1-1, with unresolved D. This CDR3 has 13 residues. Trimming removed 4 bases from V and 1 base from J, with 7 bases in between. Germline CDR1 ENHRY, CDR2 SYGVKD. CDR3 region: CAISGGRNTEAFF. In DNA, the CDR3 is TGTGCCATCAGTGGGGGAAGGAACACTGAAGCTTTCTTT.

The chain links TRBV7-8 to TRBJ1-2; 8 bases are shared with TRBD1. Germline-derived CDR1 and CDR2 are SGHVS and FQNEAQ. There are 17 residues in the CDR3. The V gene end was trimmed by 5 bases and the J gene end by 1 base; junction bases not matched to a gene: 12. The CDR3 coding sequence is TGTGCCAGCAGCAGCTCCGGGACAGGCGCCATTAACTATGGCTACACCTTC. Encoded protein: CASSSSGTGAINYGYTF. The complete variable domain, with remaining parts taken from reference TRBV7-8 and TRBJ1-2, reads GAGVSQSPRYKVAKRGQDVALRCDPISGHVSLFWYQQALGQGPEFLTYFQNEAQLDKSGLPSDRFFAERPEGSVSTLKIQRTQQEDSAVYLCASSSSGTGAINYGYTFGSGTRLTVV.

The J gene is TRBJ1-2, the V gene TRBV6-5; the D is unclear. In germline, CDR1 is MNHEY, CDR2 SVGAGI. The V and J ends lost 3 bases and 5 bases respectively, with 10 bases between them. The CDR3 loop spans 13 amino acids. The CDR3 here is CASSYFLAYGYTF. CDR3 in DNA: TGTGCCAGCAGTTATTTTTTGGCTTATGGCTACACCTTC.

This chain uses TRBV28 with TRBJ1-2; no clear D. V lost 5 bases and J lost 4, with 23 bases in between. There are 17 residues in the CDR3. Germline V lookup: CDR1 MDHEN, CDR2 SYDVKM. This CDR3 reads CASSPFIGTPQSYGYTF. CDR3 in DNA: TGTGCCAGCAGTCCTTTTATCGGAACTCCCCAGTCCTATGGCTACACCTTC.

The rearrangement joins TRBV6-1 to TRBJ2-5; D tentatively reads TRBD1 or TRBD2 (5 bases each). Trimming stripped 7 bases from V and 1 base from J, with 13 bases between. This CDR3 is 14 amino acids long. Germline CDR1 reads MNHNS; CDR2 reads SASEGT. For the CDR3, the DNA is TGTGCCAGCACCTTAGGGACGGTCCAAGAGACCCAGTACTTC. It yields the protein CASTLGTVQETQYF.

The chain has TRBV6-5 and TRBJ2-2, with D possibly being TRBD1 (5 bases). Germline loops: CDR1 MNHEY, CDR2 SVGAGI. Trimming left V 8 bases short and J 0 bases short, with 13 bases between. This CDR3 has 15 residues. In nucleotides, the CDR3 is TGTGCCAGCTGGTCCGACAGAACGAACACCGGGGAGCTGTTTTTT. This encodes CASWSDRTNTGELFF.

This chain links TRBV7-6 with TRBJ1-4, with D possibly being TRBD1 (5 bases). This CDR3 has 14 amino acids. Trimming took 5 bases from V and 7 from J, leaving 14 bases between them. CDR1 is SGHVS and CDR2 is FNYEAQ in the germline V gene. The CDR3 sequence: CASSPGGVTEKLFF. The CDR3, as DNA: TGTGCCAGCAGCCCGGGGGGGGTTACTGAAAAACTGTTTTTT.

The CDR3 DNA reads as TGCGCCAGCAGGGAGCGGGAGGCGGATACGCAGTATTTT. It encodes CASREREADTQYF. The rearrangement uses TRBV10-1 and TRBJ2-3; 9 positions match TRBD2. Germline V gene lookup returns CDR1 WNHNN and CDR2 SYGVQD (reference sequence). The CDR3 length is 13 residues. V dropped 6 bases and J dropped 6; count of bases not matched to a gene: 4.

This clone was seen a few times. This sequence joins TRBV2 and TRBJ1-5; no reliable D call. This CDR3 contains 13 residues. Trimming shortened V by 6 bases and J by 7 bases, and 13 bases separated the two germline ends. The germline V gene has CDR1 SNHLY and CDR2 FYNNEI. DNA of the CDR3: TGTGCCAGCAGGGCCTCCGGCGGGCAGCCCCAGCATTTT. Protein: CASRASGGQPQHF.

V and J are TRBV14 and TRBJ2-5; D remains unclear. Germline assignment: CDR1 SGHDN and CDR2 FVKESK. V was cut by 2 bases and J by 1 base, with 8 bases left in between. The CDR3 is 14 amino acids. CDR3 nucleotides: TGTGCCAGCAGCCAAAGGCATACCCAAGAGACCCAGTACTTC. As protein: CASSQRHTQETQYF.

This sequence joins TRBV15 and TRBJ2-7, with 8 bases identical to TRBD2. This CDR3 spans 15 amino acids. The V and J ends lost 2 bases and 4 bases, in that order; junction bases with no gene match: 7. Germline assignment: CDR1 LNHNV and CDR2 YYDKDF (reference sequence). CDR3 amino acids: CATSRTSGTRYEQYF. The CDR3 DNA reads TGTGCCACCAGCAGAACCTCCGGGACTAGATACGAGCAGTACTTC.

The chain employs TRBV2 and TRBJ2-5; 10 bases are shared with TRBD2. The CDR3 runs 21 residues. Germline V lookup: CDR1 SNHLY, CDR2 FYNNEI. The V and J ends lost 1 base and 4 bases, in that order; junction bases with no gene match: 21. Written as DNA, the CDR3 is TGTGCCAGCAGTGAAGATTCCCGGTGGGGTAGCGGGGGGACTTGGGGAGAGACCCAGTACTTC. This gives the protein CASSEDSRWGSGGTWGETQYF.

The J gene is TRBJ2-5, the V gene TRBV6-1; no firm D call. The J call may not be correct, given that the DNA end is closer to TRBJ2-7. Germline CDR1 and CDR2: MNHNS and SASEGT. The CDR3 spans 11 residues. The CDR3 bases are TGTGCCAGCAAAACAGCCTACGAGCAGTACTTC. Amino acid sequence: CASKTAYEQYF.

The chain couples TRBV30 to TRBJ1-2; no clear D gene. This CDR3 region has 13 residues. Trimming took 1 base from V and 4 from J, leaving 10 bases between them. The germline V gene encodes CDR1 GTSNPN and CDR2 SVGIG (reference sequence). DNA for the CDR3: TGTGCCTGGAGTGATTCGGCAGCCTATGGCTACACCTTC. Protein: CAWSDSAAYGYTF.

The chain joins TRBV7-2 to TRBJ2-1; TRBD2 aligns across 9 bases. Germline-derived CDR1 and CDR2 are SGHTA and FQGNSA. J was trimmed by 8 bases and V by 2 bases; bases with no gene match: 7. CDR3 length equals 15 residues. CDR3 in amino acids: CASSLLAGESDEQFF. CDR3 in DNA: TGTGCCAGCAGCTTATTAGCGGGAGAGAGCGATGAGCAGTTCTTC.

The chain has TRBV30 and TRBJ1-2; D not certain. Germline lookup yields CDR1 GTSNPN and CDR2 SVGIG (reference sequence). The CDR3 extends over 15 amino acids. V was pared by 0 bases and J by 0 bases, with 11 bases between. The CDR3 sequence is CAWSVGSPTNYGYTF. CDR3 DNA sequence: TGTGCCTGGAGTGTAGGTAGCCCTACTAACTATGGCTACACCTTC.

The chain is built from TRBV5-1 and TRBJ1-4, with 8 bases aligning to TRBD1. The CDR3 runs to 15 residues. Germline CDR1 and CDR2: SGHRS and YFSETQ. The V segment lost 5 bases and the J segment 7 bases; nucleotides outside the gene matches: 10. The CDR3 spells CASSLNTGGTEKLFF. The CDR3 bases are TGCGCCAGCAGTTTAAATACAGGGGGGACTGAAAAACTGTTTTTT.

The chain couples TRBV9 to TRBJ1-3, with D uncertain. Deletions cut 1 base from V and 1 base from J, with 12 bases between. The germline gives CDR1 SGDLS, CDR2 YYNGEE. The CDR3 length is 16 residues. CDR3 amino acids: CASSVFEGRSGNTIYF. The CDR3 DNA follows: TGTGCCAGCAGCGTATTCGAAGGTCGATCTGGAAACACCATATATTTT.

CDR3: CASSYVDNEQFF. In DNA, the CDR3 is TGTGCCAGCAGTTACGTAGACAATGAGCAGTTCTTC. The chain uses TRBV6-6 and TRBJ2-1; D gene uncertain. Per the germline V gene, CDR1 is MNHNY and CDR2 is SVGAGI (reference sequence). The CDR3 contains 12 residues. Trimming stripped 2 bases from V and 5 bases from J, with 4 bases between.

This chain connects TRBV27 to TRBJ1-5; no reliable D call. The V gene's germline CDR1 is MNHEY and CDR2 SMNVEV (reference sequence). CDR3 length: 14 residues. V lost 5 bases to trimming and J lost 4 bases, with 12 bases between them. In DNA form, the CDR3 reads TGTGCCAGCAGTCCAATCCCGGGGAATCAGCCCCAGCATTTT. Amino acid sequence: CASSPIPGNQPQHF.

The chain couples TRBV7-8 to TRBJ2-7, with D unclear. CDR3 length: 15 residues. Looked up from germline, CDR1 is SGHVS and CDR2 is FQNEAQ. The V end lost 5 bases, the J end lost 3 bases, and 17 bases lay between the germline ends. For the CDR3, the DNA is TGTGCCAGCAGCGCAGACGGGCTACACATCTACGAGCAGTACTTC. Protein sequence: CASSADGLHIYEQYF.